This is a list of T cell receptor beta chains from one sample in a study of T cell responses to AZD1222 COVID-19 vaccine. Generated by immunoSEQ multiplex PCR, the TCRdb table keeps only in-frame clones and is missing some. This sample has around 75,000 clones; roughly 85% occur once, and the top ten carry 13%. The input for sequencing was peripheral blood, taken on day 0 of AZD1222 vaccination. Receptors originate from an adult in good health. Both conserved end residues are part of each CDR3. Fields, in order: D gene, V gene, clone size, J gene, CDR3 DNA, CDR3 protein. The D gene is left open where the match is weak. Some rows mark clone size as missing; the rest say once, few, many or name a class of expanded clone.

>NA|TRBV11-2|NA|TRBJ2-7
TGTGCCAGCAGCTTACGTCCGGCAGGGGTGGGCGAGCAGTACTTC
CASSLRPAGVGEQYF
>NA|TRBV3-1/TRBV3-2|NA|TRBJ2-3
TGTGCCAGCAGCCAAGTCTCCCCCATTTTGGAGGGAAGATTCACAGATACGCAGTATTTT
CASSQVSPILEGRFTDTQYF
>TRBD1|TRBV10-2|NA|TRBJ1-2
TGCGCCAGGGGGGCGAACAGGGGAGTCTATGGCTACACCTTC
CARGANRGVYGYTF
>NA|TRBV27|once|TRBJ1-2
TGTGCCAGCAGCCGAGGGGGTGAGGTCTATGGCTACACCTTC
CASSRGGEVYGYTF
>NA|TRBV18|few|TRBJ1-3
TGTGCCAGCTCACCACCAATAGGGGGAAACACCATATATTTT
CASSPPIGGNTIYF
>NA|TRBV9|NA|TRBJ2-6
TGTGCCAGCAGCATACGGGGGAACTCTGGGGCCAACGTCCTGACTTTC
CASSIRGNSGANVLTF
>NA|TRBV4-1|NA|TRBJ1-5
TGCGCCAGCAGCCAAGATCTCGGCAGATATCAGCCCCAGCATTTT
CASSQDLGRYQPQHF
>NA|TRBV9|NA|TRBJ1-5
TGTGCCAGCAGCGTTGAGGGGAGGAGCAATCAGCCCCAGCATTTT
CASSVEGRSNQPQHF
>NA|TRBV27|NA|TRBJ1-5
TGTGCCAGCTCACAGGGTCGGAATCAGCCCCAGCATTTT
CASSQGRNQPQHF
>NA|TRBV19|NA|TRBJ2-3
TGTGCCAGTAGTATACTTGTCTCCTCAAGCGCAGATACGCAGTATTTT
CASSILVSSSADTQYF
>NA|TRBV6-5|NA|TRBJ1-2
TGTGCCAGCAGACCGCTTGGCGGCGGGGGTGGCTACACCTTC
CASRPLGGGGGYTF
>NA|TRBV11-2|NA|TRBJ2-1
TGTGCCAGCAGCTTAGATAGGACGGGGGCGTGGGATGAGCAGTTCTTC
CASSLDRTGAWDEQFF
>TRBD1|TRBV18|NA|TRBJ1-4
TGTGCCAGCTCACAAGACAGGGTAGCGGAAAAACTGTTTTTT
CASSQDRVAEKLFF
>NA|TRBV6-5|NA|TRBJ1-4
TGTGCCAGTACCAAGTGGGGCCTTGAAAAACTGTTTTTT
CASTKWGLEKLFF
>TRBD1|TRBV12-3/TRBV12-4|once|TRBJ1-4
TGTGCCAGCAGACAGGGGTTGAATGAAAAACTGTTTTTT
CASRQGLNEKLFF
>NA|TRBV7-2|NA|TRBJ1-5
TGTGCCAGCAGCTTTGTCAGGGGCTCAGATCAGCCCCAGCATTTT
CASSFVRGSDQPQHF
>NA|TRBV3-1/TRBV3-2|NA|TRBJ1-3
TGTGCCAGCAGCCACTGGGACATAGTTGGAAACACCATATATTTT
CASSHWDIVGNTIYF
>NA|TRBV7-2|NA|TRBJ1-2
TGTGCCAGCAGCTTAGCAGTGGGGGCGGGATATGGCTACACCTTC
CASSLAVGAGYGYTF
>NA|TRBV27|NA|TRBJ2-3
TGTGCCAGCAGCCAGGAGATGCGGGATACGCAGTATTTT
CASSQEMRDTQYF
>NA|TRBV7-8|NA|TRBJ2-5
TGTGCCAGCAGCGGCAGGGTTAGAGAGACCCAGTACTTC
CASSGRVRETQYF
>TRBD1|TRBV30|NA|TRBJ1-4
TGTGCCTGGAGTTTCACCGGGACAGGGTATTTAACTAATGAAAAACTGTTTTTT
CAWSFTGTGYLTNEKLFF
>NA|TRBV7-2|NA|TRBJ1-5
TGTGCCAGCAGCCAACGGGGGCAGCCTGATCAGCCCCAGCATTTT
CASSQRGQPDQPQHF
>NA|TRBV19|NA|TRBJ1-5
TGTGCCAGTATTAAGGAGGCAGGGCGACACAATCAGCCCCAGCATTTT
CASIKEAGRHNQPQHF
>TRBD1|TRBV12-5|NA|TRBJ1-1
TGTGCTAGTGGTACACAGGGGGGAGAGGACACTGAAGCTTTCTTT
CASGTQGGEDTEAFF
>NA|TRBV7-2|NA|TRBJ1-2
TGTGCCAGCAGCCCGGGTCGATTCAATGGCTACACCTTC
CASSPGRFNGYTF
>NA|TRBV2|NA|TRBJ1-6
TGTGCCAGCAGTGAAGCGACACGGAACAATTCACCCCTCCACTTT
CASSEATRNNSPLHF
>TRBD1|TRBV5-8|NA|TRBJ2-7
TGTGCCAGCAGCCTAACCGGGACAGGTTTTAGCGAGCAGTACTTC
CASSLTGTGFSEQYF
>TRBD2|TRBV13|NA|TRBJ2-7
TGTGCCAGCAGCTTAAAATCCCAGCGGGGGCTTACCTACGAGCAGTACTTC
CASSLKSQRGLTYEQYF
>TRBD1|TRBV5-6|NA|TRBJ1-6
TGTGCCAGCAGCTCGACGATTTATATATACAGGGGAGGGGATTCACCCCTCCACTTT
CASSSTIYIYRGGDSPLHF
>NA|TRBV20-1|NA|TRBJ2-7
TGCAGTGCTACCCTCAGGGAGCAGTACTTC
CSATLREQYF
>NA|TRBV5-4|NA|TRBJ2-5
TGTGCCAGCAGCGCTGGGGGGCTGCTCCAAGAGACCCAGTACTTC
CASSAGGLLQETQYF
>NA|TRBV5-5|few|TRBJ1-6
TGTGCCAGCAGCTCCAAGACCGTAAGCTCCTATAATTCACCCCTCCACTTT
CASSSKTVSSYNSPLHF